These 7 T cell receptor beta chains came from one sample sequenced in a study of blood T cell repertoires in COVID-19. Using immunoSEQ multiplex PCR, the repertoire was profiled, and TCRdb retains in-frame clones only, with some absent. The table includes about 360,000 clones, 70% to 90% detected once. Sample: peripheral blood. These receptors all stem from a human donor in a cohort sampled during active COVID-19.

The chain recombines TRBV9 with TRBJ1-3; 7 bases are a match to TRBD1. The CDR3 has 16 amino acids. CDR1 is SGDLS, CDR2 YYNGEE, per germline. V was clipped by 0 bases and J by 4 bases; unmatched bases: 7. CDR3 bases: TGTGCCAGCAGCGTAGCGACAGGGAAGGGGGGAAACACCATATATTTT. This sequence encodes CASSVATGKGGNTIYF. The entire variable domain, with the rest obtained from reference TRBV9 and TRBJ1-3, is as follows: DSGVTQTPKHLITATGQRVTLRCSPRSGDLSVYWYQQSLDQGLQFLIQYYNGEERAKGNILERFSAQQFPDLHSELNLSSLELGDSALYFCASSVATGKGGNTIYFGEGSWLTVV.

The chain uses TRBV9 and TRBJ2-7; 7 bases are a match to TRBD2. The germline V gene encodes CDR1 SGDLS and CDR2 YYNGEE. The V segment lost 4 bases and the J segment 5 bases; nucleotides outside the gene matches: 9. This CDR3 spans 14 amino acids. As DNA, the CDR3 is TGTGCCAGCAGCCCCGGGGACTATCCCAACGAGCAGTACTTC. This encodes CASSPGDYPNEQYF.

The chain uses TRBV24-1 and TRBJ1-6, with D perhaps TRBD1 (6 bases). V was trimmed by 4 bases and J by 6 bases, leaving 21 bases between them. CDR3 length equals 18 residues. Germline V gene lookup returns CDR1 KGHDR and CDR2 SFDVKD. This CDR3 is CATSESQLRGAGNSPLHF. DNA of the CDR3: TGTGCCACCAGTGAGTCGCAACTCCGGGGGGCTGGTAATTCACCCCTCCACTTT.

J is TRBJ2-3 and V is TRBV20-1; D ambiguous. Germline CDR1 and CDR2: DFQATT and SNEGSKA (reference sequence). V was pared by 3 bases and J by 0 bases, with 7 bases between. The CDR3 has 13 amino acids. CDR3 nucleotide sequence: TGCAGTGCTAGTTACAGAAGCACAGATACGCAGTATTTT. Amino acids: CSASYRSTDTQYF.

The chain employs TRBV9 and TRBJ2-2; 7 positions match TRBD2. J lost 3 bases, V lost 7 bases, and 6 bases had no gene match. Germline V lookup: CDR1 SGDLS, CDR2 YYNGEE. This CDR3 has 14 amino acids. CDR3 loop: CASGGRADTGELFF. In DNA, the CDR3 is TGTGCCAGCGGGGGGAGGGCAGACACCGGGGAGCTGTTTTTT.

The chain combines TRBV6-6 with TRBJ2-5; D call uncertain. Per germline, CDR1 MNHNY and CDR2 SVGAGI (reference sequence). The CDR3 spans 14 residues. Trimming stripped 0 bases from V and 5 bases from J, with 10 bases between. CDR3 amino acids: CASSYSNLRETQYF. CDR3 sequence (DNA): TGTGCCAGCAGTTACTCGAACCTGCGGGAGACCCAGTACTTC.

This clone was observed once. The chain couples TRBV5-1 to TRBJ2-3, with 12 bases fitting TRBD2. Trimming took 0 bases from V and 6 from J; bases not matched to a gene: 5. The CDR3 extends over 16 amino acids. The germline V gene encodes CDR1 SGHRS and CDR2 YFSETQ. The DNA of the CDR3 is TGCGCCAGCAGCTTGGGACTAGCGGGAGACACGGATACGCAGTATTTT. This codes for CASSLGLAGDTDTQYF. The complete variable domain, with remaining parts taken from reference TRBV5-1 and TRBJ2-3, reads KAGVTQTPRYLIKTRGQQVTLSCSPISGHRSVSWYQQTPGQGLQFLFEYFSETQRNKGNFPGRFSGRQFSNSRSEMNVSTLELGDSALYLCASSLGLAGDTDTQYFGPGTRLTVL.